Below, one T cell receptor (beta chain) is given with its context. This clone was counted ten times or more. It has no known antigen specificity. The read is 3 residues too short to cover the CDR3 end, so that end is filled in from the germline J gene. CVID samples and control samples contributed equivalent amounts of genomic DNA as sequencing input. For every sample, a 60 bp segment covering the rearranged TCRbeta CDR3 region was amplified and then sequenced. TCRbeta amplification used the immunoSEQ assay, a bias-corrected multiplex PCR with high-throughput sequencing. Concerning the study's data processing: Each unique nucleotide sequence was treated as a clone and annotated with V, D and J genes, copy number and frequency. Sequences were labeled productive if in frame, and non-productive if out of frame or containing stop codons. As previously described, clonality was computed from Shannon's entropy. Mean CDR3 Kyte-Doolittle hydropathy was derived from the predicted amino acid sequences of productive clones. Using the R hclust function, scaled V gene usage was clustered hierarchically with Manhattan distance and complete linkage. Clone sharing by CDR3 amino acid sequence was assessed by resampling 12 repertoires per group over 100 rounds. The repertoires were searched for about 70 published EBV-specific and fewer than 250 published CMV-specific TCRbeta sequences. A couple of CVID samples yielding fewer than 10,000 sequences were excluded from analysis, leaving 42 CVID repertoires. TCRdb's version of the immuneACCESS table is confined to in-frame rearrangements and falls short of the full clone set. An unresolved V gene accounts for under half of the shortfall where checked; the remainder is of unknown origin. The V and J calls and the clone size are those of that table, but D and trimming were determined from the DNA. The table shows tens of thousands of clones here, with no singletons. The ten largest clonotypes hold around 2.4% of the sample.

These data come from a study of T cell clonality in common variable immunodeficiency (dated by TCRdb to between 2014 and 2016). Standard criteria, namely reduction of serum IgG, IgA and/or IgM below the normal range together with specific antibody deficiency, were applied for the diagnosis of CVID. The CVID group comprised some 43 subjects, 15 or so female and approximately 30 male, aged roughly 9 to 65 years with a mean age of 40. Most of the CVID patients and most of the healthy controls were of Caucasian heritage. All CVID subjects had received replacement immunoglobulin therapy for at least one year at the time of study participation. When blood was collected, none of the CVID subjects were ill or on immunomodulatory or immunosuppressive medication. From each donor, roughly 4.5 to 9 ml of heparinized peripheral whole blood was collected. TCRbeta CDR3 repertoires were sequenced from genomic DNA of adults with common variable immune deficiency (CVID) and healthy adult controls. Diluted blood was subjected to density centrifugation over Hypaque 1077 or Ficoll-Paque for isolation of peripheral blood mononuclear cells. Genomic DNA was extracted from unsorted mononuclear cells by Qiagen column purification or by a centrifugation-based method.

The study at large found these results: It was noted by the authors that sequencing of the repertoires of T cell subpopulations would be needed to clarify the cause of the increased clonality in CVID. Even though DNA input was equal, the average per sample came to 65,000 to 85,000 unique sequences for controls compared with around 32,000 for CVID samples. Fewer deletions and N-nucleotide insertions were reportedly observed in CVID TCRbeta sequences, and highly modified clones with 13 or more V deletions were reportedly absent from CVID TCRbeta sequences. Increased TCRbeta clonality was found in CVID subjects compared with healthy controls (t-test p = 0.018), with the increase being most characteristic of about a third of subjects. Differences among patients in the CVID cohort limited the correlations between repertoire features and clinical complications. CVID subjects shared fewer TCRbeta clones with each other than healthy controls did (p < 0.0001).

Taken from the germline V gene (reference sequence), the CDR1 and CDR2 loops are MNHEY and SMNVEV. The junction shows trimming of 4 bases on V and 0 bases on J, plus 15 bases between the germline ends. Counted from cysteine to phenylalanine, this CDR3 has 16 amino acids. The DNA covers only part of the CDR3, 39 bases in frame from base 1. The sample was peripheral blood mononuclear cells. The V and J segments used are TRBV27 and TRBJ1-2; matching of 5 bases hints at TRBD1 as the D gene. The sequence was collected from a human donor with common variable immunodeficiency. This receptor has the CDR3 CASSSDSQLPNYGYTF. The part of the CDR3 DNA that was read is TGTGCCAGCAGTTCAGACAGCCAGTTACCTAACTATGGC.